The clone carrying this T cell receptor (beta chain) appeared a few times. Its target is not known. The data belong to a study of T cells in Graves' hyperthyroidism and ophthalmopathy. Study-wide results and caveats: Prediction of ophthalmopathy progression came a median around 6.1 months pre-onset. Also found in blood were most expanded thyroid clonotypes above 0.001. Ophthalmopathy and stable hyperthyroidism were told apart by a 13 V-J model.

Subjects aged 18 to 65 presented with newly diagnosed hyperthyroidism of less than 2 months' duration. V was pared by 6 bases and J by 3 bases, with 7 bases of the junction left unmatched. Germline V lookup: CDR1 MDHEN, CDR2 SYDVKM. The CDR3 totals 14 residues. Researchers took RNA transcripts and amplified the TCR beta CDR3 regions from them. An initial round of RT-PCR targeting the TCR CDR3 relied on the HTBI primer set. TCRdb re-called the multiplex PCR reads with MiXCR, one entry per CDR3 protein. The sample gives hundreds of thousands of distinct CDR3 sequences, roughly a sixth of which show up once; approximately 16% is in the top ten.

J is TRBJ2-7 and V is TRBV28, with 8 nucleotides matching TRBD1. Sequencing was carried out using blood. This receptor was identified in a woman between 50 and 59 years old with Graves' hyperthyroidism that later progressed to Graves' ophthalmopathy. The chain's CDR3 is CASSGQGRGYEQYF. The CDR3 DNA reads TGTGCCAGCAGCGGACAGGGAAGGGGCTACGAGCAGTACTTC.